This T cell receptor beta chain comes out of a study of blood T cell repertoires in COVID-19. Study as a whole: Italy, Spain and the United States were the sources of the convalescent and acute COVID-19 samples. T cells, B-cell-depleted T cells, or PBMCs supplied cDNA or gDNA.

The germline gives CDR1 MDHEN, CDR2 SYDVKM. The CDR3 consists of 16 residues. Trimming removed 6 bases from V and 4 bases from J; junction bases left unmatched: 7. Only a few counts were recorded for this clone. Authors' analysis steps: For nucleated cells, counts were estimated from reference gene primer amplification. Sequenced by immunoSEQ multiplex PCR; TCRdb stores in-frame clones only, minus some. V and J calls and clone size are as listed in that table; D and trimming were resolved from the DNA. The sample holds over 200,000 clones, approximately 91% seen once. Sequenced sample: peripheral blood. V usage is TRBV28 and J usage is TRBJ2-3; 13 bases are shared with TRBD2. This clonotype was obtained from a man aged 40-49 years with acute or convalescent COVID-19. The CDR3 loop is CASRLAGLAGSDTQYF. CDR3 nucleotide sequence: TGTGCCAGCAGGTTAGCGGGACTAGCGGGATCAGATACGCAGTATTTT. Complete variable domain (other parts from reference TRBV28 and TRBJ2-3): DVKVTQSSRYLVKRTGEKVFLECVQDMDHENMFWYRQDPGLGLRLIYFSYDVKMKEKGDIPEGYSVSREKKERFSLILESASTNQTSMYLCASRLAGLAGSDTQYFGPGTRLTVL.